The 30 T cell receptor beta chains in this list originate from one sample, sequenced in a study of CXCR3-negative and CXCR3-positive naive CD8 T cells. Researchers prepared the TRB cDNA libraries using 5' RACE with UMI labels. Following a re-call of the 5' RACE reads, TCRdb has one entry per CDR3 protein and lacks DNA. The table lists roughly 55,000 distinct CDR3 sequences, with around 0.6% in the top ten. Study-level findings and limits: TRB CDR3s were more hydrophobic in CXCR3-positive than in CXCR3-negative naive cells.

For these receptors, no antigen is known. Sequencing was performed on naive CXCR3+ CD8+ T cells from blood. Subset of the sample: CD45RO-CCR7+CD27+CD95- naive CD8+ T cells expressing CXCR3 (TNR3+). These receptors all stem from a human donor in good health. Some clones in this sample may be carry-over from other donors' samples.

This clonotype shows up as medium-sized by frequency. The chain joins TRBV4-1 to TRBJ1-1. The germline gives CDR1 MGHRA, CDR2 YSYEKL. CDR3 size: 14 residues. This chain's CDR3 is CASSLGTVNTEAFF.

The J gene is TRBJ2-1, the V gene TRBV2; TCRdb's D call, TRBD1, is unchecked because there is no DNA. The CDR3 spans 15 residues. Germline CDR1 SNHLY, CDR2 FYNNEI. The chain's CDR3 is CASSERGGIYNEQFF.

This sequence joins TRBV20-1 and TRBJ1-3; TCRdb's assignment of TRBD1 cannot be checked, as there is no DNA. Germline V gene data show CDR1 as DFQATT and CDR2 as SNEGSKA (reference sequence). The length of the CDR3 is 17 residues. The CDR3 protein is CSARPPGQQLSGNTIYF.

This rearrangement joins TRBV20-1 to TRBJ2-2. The CDR3 runs to 15 residues. Germline CDR1 is DFQATT and CDR2 is SNEGSKA (reference sequence). CDR3 protein: CSARDLGENTGELFF.

This chain connects TRBV20-1 to TRBJ2-7; checking the TCRdb D call of TRBD2 is not possible without DNA. Germline V gene sequence: CDR1 DFQATT, CDR2 SNEGSKA (reference sequence). The CDR3 loop spans 13 amino acids. The CDR3: CSARAGRSYEQYF.

This chain links TRBV7-9 with TRBJ2-2; TCRdb picks TRBD1, but there is no DNA to check that call. This CDR3 region has 15 residues. Germline values: CDR1 SEHNR, CDR2 FQNEAQ (reference sequence). The CDR3 spells CASSWGQVQTGELFF. The full variable domain, with the rest looked up from reference TRBV7-9 and TRBJ2-2, is DTGVSQNPRHKITKRGQNVTFRCDPISEHNRLYWYRQTLGQGPEFLTYFQNEAQLEKSRLLSDRFSAERPKGSFSTLEIQRTEQGDSAMYLCASSWGQVQTGELFFGEGSRLTVL.

J is TRBJ2-7 and V is TRBV27. This CDR3 has 13 amino acids. Looked up from germline, CDR1 is MNHEY and CDR2 is SMNVEV (reference sequence). The CDR3 loop reads CASKNRGSYEQYF.

J is TRBJ2-7 and V is TRBV7-9; TCRdb proposes TRBD1, but this gene call is untestable without DNA. CDR1 is SEHNR and CDR2 is FQNEAQ in the germline V gene (reference sequence). The CDR3 spans 13 residues. The CDR3 is CASSRQGYYEQYF.

The rearrangement joins TRBV14 to TRBJ2-1; checking the TCRdb D call of TRBD2 is not possible without DNA. The CDR3 totals 17 residues. Germline CDR1 SGHDN, CDR2 FVKESK. The CDR3 sequence: CASSQVDGGGAYNEQFF.

J is TRBJ2-1 and V is TRBV4-3. The germline CDR1 and CDR2 sequences are LGHNA and YSLEER. There are 16 residues in the CDR3. The CDR3: CASSQEGGGLFNEQFF.

The gene calls are TRBV3-1 and TRBJ2-7. Per the germline V gene, CDR1 is LGHDT and CDR2 is YNNKEL (reference sequence). The CDR3 spans 14 residues. The CDR3 here is CASSQSDSAYEQYF.

The genes are TRBV27 and TRBJ1-1. Germline V gives CDR1 MNHEY, CDR2 SMNVEV (reference sequence). CDR3 length: 14 amino acids. CDR3 region: CASSLLNQNTEAFF.

J is TRBJ1-1 and V is TRBV28. The CDR3 is made up of 14 amino acids. CDR1 MDHEN and CDR2 SYDVKM come from the germline V gene. The CDR3 is CASSLPAGLTEAFF.

V gene TRBV3-1 combines with J gene TRBJ2-1; TCRdb picks TRBD2, but there is no DNA to check that call. The CDR3 runs 15 residues. Germline V lookup: CDR1 LGHDT, CDR2 YNNKEL (reference sequence). CDR3 amino acids: CASSPTGLAYNEQFF.

The gene calls are TRBV7-9 and TRBJ2-3; TCRdb's D gene call, TRBD1, goes unchecked for lack of DNA. CDR3 length: 14 residues. Germline values: CDR1 SEHNR, CDR2 FQNEAQ (reference sequence). CDR3 region: CASSLPPGLLMQYF.

CDR3: CASSQWGSGYYNEQFF. V is TRBV12-3 or TRBV12-4 and J is TRBJ2-1; TCRdb gives TRBD2 as the D gene, but with no DNA this cannot be confirmed. The CDR3 runs 16 residues.

This chain uses TRBV7-9 with TRBJ2-1. Germline loops: CDR1 SEHNR, CDR2 FQNEAQ (reference sequence). There are 13 residues in the CDR3. This CDR3 reads CARSRNLYNEQFF.

CDR3 residues: CASNLGNQPQHF. The chain couples TRBV7-9 to TRBJ1-5. CDR1 is SEHNR and CDR2 is FQNEAQ in the germline V gene (reference sequence). The CDR3 is made up of 12 amino acids. The complete variable domain, with remaining parts taken from reference TRBV7-9 and TRBJ1-5, reads DTGVSQNPRHKITKRGQNVTFRCDPISEHNRLYWYRQTLGQGPEFLTYFQNEAQLEKSRLLSDRFSAERPKGSFSTLEIQRTEQGDSAMYLCASNLGNQPQHFGDGTRLSIL.

The rearrangement links TRBV27 to TRBJ2-7; without DNA, the TCRdb call of TRBD1 cannot be checked. CDR3 length: 16 amino acids. Germline CDR1 and CDR2: MNHEY and SMNVEV (reference sequence). CDR3 residues: CASSLSYGGGTYEQYF.

V and J are TRBV29-1 and TRBJ2-3; the TCRdb call, TRBD2, lacks DNA for checking. From germline, CDR1 is SQVTM and CDR2 ANQGSEA. CDR3 length: 13 residues. CDR3 region: CSVERESSDTQYF.

This chain connects TRBV29-1 to TRBJ2-5; TCRdb proposes TRBD1, but this gene call is untestable without DNA. The germline CDR1 and CDR2 sequences are SQVTM and ANQGSEA. The CDR3 spans 14 residues. The CDR3 loop is CSVGRYGGRETQYF.

V usage is TRBV24-1 and J usage is TRBJ1-1. CDR3 length: 11 residues. The germline CDR1 and CDR2 sequences are KGHDR and SFDVKD. CDR3 sequence: CATSDSVGAFF.

This rearrangement joins TRBV29-1 to TRBJ2-1. The CDR3 sequence is 11 residues long. Germline V gene data show CDR1 as SQVTM and CDR2 as ANQGSEA. The CDR3 here is CSWGFRGEQFF.

The chain is built from TRBV25-1 and TRBJ1-1. Germline V gene data show CDR1 as MGHDK and CDR2 as SYGVNS. This CDR3 has 16 residues. The CDR3 reads CASSGEDGEVGTEAFF.

V is TRBV27 and J is TRBJ2-1; absent DNA, TCRdb's TRBD1 call cannot be checked. The germline gives CDR1 MNHEY, CDR2 SMNVEV (reference sequence). CDR3 length equals 11 residues. CDR3: CASSWGQGKFF.

V gene TRBV28 combines with J gene TRBJ1-1. CDR3 size: 13 residues. CDR1 and CDR2 (germline): MDHEN, SYDVKM. The CDR3 loop is CASKIGQNTEAFF.

The V call is TRBV7-2, the J call TRBJ2-7; TCRdb's D call of TRBD1 is untestable without DNA. Germline V gene data show CDR1 as SGHTA and CDR2 as FQGNSA. This CDR3 has 15 residues. The CDR3: CASSLWDRQYYEQYF.

The chain recombines TRBV7-8 with TRBJ2-2; the D call of TRBD1 rests on TCRdb alone, since no DNA is present to check it. The CDR3 has 17 amino acids. CDR1 and CDR2 (germline): SGHVS, FQNEAQ. Here the CDR3 reads CASSLGGREMDTGELFF.

This chain joins TRBV7-3 and TRBJ2-5; TCRdb proposes TRBD1, but this gene call is untestable without DNA. Germline CDR1 is SGHTA and CDR2 is FQGTGA. The CDR3 runs to 16 residues. CDR3 protein: CASSSNPGQAPGTQYF.

This rearrangement joins TRBV28 to TRBJ2-5; with no DNA, the TCRdb D assignment of TRBD1 cannot be verified. The CDR3 covers 13 residues. CDR1 and CDR2 (germline): MDHEN, SYDVKM. The CDR3 here is CASSLTGEETQYF.